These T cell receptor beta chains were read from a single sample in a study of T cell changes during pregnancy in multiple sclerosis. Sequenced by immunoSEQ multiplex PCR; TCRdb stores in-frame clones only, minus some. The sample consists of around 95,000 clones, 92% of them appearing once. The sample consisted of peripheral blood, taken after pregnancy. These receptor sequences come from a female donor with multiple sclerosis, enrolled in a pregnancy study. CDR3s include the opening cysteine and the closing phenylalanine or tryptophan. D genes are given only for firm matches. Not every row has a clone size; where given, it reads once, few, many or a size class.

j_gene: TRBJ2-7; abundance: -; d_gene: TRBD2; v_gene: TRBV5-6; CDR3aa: CASSHNGLDTAYEQYF; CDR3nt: TGTGCCAGCAGCCATAACGGACTAGATACGGCCTACGAGCAGTACTTC
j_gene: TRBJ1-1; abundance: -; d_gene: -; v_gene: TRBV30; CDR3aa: CACCRDTEAFF; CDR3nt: TGTGCCTGCTGCCGGGACACTGAAGCTTTCTTT
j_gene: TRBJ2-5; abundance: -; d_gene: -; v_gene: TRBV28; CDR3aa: CASSFVGVETQYF; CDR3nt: TGTGCCAGCAGTTTTGTAGGGGTAGAGACCCAGTACTTC
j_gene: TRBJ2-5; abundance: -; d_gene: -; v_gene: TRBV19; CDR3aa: CASRPAGRGQETQYF; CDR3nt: TGTGCCAGTAGGCCGGCGGGAAGAGGCCAAGAGACCCAGTACTTC
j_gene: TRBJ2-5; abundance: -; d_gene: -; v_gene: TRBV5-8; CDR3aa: CASSRDSTSRGKTQYF; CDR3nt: TGTGCCAGCAGCCGGGATTCTACTTCTCGCGGGAAGACCCAGTACTTC
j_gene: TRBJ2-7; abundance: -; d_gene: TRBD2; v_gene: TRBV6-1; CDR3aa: CASSEARAAGVSSYEQYF; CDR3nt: TGTGCCAGCAGTGAAGCGCGGGCAGCGGGGGTTAGCTCCTACGAGCAGTACTTC
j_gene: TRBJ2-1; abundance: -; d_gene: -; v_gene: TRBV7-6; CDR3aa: CASSLVTGNYNEQFF; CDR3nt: TGTGCCAGCAGCTTAGTTACGGGAAACTACAATGAGCAGTTCTTC
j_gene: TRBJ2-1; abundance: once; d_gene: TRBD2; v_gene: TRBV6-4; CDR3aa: CASSDTASGGDEQFF; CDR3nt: TGTGCCAGCAGTGATACTGCTAGCGGTGGGGATGAGCAGTTCTTC
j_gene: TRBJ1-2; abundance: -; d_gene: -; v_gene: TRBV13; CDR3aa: CASSPRGLVGYGYTF; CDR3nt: TGTGCCAGCAGCCCCCGCGGCCTAGTTGGGTATGGCTACACCTTC
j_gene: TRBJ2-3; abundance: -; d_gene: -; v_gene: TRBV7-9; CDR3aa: CASSFITADTQYF; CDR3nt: TGTGCCAGCAGCTTTATTACAGCCGATACGCAGTATTTT
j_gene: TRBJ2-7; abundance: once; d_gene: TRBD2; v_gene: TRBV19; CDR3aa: CASSPYGTSGDEQYF; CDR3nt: TGTGCCAGTAGTCCTTACGGGACTAGCGGGGACGAGCAGTACTTC
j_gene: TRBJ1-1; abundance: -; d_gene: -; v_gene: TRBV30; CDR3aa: CAWSGGVNTEAFF; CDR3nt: TGTGCCTGGAGTGGGGGGGTTAACACTGAAGCTTTCTTT
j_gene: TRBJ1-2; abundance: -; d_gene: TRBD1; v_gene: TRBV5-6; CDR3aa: CASSLVGGAGYGYTF; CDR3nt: TGTGCCAGCAGCTTGGTAGGGGGCGCAGGGTATGGCTACACCTTC
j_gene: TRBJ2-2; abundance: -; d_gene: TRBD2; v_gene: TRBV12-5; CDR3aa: CASARSGITGELFF; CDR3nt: TGTGCTAGTGCCCGTAGCGGGATCACCGGGGAGCTGTTTTTT
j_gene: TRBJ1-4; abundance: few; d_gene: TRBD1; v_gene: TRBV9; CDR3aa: CASSAGQGNEKLFF; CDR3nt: TGTGCCAGCAGCGCTGGACAGGGTAATGAAAAACTGTTTTTT
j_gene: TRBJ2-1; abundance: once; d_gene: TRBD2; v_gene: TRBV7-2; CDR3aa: CASSFAGLAGGGEQFF; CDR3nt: TGTGCCAGCAGCTTCGCCGGACTAGCGGGAGGGGGTGAGCAGTTCTTC
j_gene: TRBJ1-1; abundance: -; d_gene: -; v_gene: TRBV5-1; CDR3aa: CASSNRAMNTEAFF; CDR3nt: TGCGCCAGCAGCAACAGGGCAATGAACACTGAAGCTTTCTTT
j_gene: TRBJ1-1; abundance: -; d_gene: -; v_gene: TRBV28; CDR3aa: CASSLGSRDTEAFF; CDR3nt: TGTGCCAGCAGTTTAGGGTCGAGGGACACTGAAGCTTTCTTT
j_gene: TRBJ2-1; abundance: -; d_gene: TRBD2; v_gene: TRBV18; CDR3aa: CASSPPDRREGNNEQFF; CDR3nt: TGTGCCAGCTCACCACCGGATCGGCGGGAGGGGAACAATGAGCAGTTCTTC
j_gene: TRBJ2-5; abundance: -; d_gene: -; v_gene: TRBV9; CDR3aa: CASSISREEVGEETQYF; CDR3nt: TGTGCCAGCAGTATCTCACGTGAGGAAGTAGGGGAAGAGACCCAGTACTTC
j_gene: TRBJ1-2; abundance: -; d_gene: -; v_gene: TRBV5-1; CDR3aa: CASALIDTYGYTF; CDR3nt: TGCGCCAGCGCCCTCATTGACACCTATGGCTACACCTTC
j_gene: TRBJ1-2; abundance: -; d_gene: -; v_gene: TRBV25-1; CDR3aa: CASSEVGVFYGYTF; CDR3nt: TGTGCCAGCAGTGAAGTCGGGGTATTCTATGGCTACACCTTC
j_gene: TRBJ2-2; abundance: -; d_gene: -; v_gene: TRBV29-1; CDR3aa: CSSKDSGNTGELFF; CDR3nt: TGCAGCAGTAAAGATAGCGGAAACACCGGGGAGCTGTTTTTT
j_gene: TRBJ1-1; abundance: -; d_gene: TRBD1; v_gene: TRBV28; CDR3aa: CASSLHRGRTEAFF; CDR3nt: TGTGCCAGCAGTTTGCACAGGGGGAGGACTGAAGCTTTCTTT
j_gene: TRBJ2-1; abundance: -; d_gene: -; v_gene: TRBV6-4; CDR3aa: CASSDSLGVNEQFF; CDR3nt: TGTGCCAGCAGTGACTCGCTAGGTGTCAATGAGCAGTTCTTC
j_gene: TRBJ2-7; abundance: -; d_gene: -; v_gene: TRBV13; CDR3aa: CASTPPHSGYEQYF; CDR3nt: TGTGCCAGCACCCCACCCCATTCGGGCTACGAGCAGTACTTC
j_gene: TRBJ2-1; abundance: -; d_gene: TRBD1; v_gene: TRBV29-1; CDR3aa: CSVEEEFRTGFGEQFF; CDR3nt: TGCAGCGTTGAAGAGGAATTCAGGACAGGGTTTGGTGAGCAGTTCTTC
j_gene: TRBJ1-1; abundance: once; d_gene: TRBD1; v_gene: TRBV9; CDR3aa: CASSVVRGRPDTEAFF; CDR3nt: TGTGCCAGCAGCGTAGTAAGGGGGCGCCCAGACACTGAAGCTTTCTTT
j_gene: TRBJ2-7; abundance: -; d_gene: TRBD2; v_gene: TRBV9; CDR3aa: CASSLRTSGAPQYF; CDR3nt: TGTGCCAGCAGCCTCCGGACTAGCGGGGCGCCTCAGTACTTC
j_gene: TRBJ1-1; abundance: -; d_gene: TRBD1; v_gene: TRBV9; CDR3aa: CASSVVSGGGNTEAFF; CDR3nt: TGTGCCAGCAGCGTAGTGTCAGGGGGCGGGAACACTGAAGCTTTCTTT
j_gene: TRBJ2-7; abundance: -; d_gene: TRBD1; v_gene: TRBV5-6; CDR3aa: CASSLGQGVGEQYF; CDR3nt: TGTGCCAGCAGCTTGGGGCAGGGGGTTGGGGAGCAGTACTTC
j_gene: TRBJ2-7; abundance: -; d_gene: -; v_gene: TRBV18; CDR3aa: CASTNTGDEQYF; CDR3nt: TGTGCCAGCACAAACACCGGGGACGAGCAGTACTTC
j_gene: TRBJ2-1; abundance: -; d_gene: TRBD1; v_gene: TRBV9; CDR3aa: CASSATGVEQFF; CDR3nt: TGTGCCAGCAGCGCGACAGGGGTTGAGCAGTTCTTC
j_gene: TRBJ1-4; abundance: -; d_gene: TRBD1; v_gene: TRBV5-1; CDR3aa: CASSSTYRGTNEKLFF; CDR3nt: TGCGCCAGCAGCTCCACCTACAGGGGAACTAATGAAAAACTGTTTTTT
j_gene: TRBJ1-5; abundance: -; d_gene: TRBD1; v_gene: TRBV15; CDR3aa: CATSRQGQGDQPQHF; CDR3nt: TGTGCCACCAGCAGACAGGGACAGGGAGATCAGCCCCAGCATTTT
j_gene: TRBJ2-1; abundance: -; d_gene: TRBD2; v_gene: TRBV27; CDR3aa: CASSLGGREYNEQFF; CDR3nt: TGTGCCAGCAGTTTAGGTGGGAGGGAGTACAATGAGCAGTTCTTC
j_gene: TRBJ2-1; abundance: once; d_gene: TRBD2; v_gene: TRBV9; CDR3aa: CASSTTSGSNNEQFF; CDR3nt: TGTGCCAGCAGCACCACTAGCGGGAGTAACAATGAGCAGTTCTTC
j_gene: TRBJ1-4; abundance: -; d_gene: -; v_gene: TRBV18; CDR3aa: CASSPKTGPKLFF; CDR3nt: TGTGCCAGCTCACCCAAAACAGGACCAAAACTGTTTTTT
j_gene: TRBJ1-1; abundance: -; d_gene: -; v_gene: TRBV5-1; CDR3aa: CASSPPTRNTEAFF; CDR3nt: TGCGCCAGCAGCCCCCCGACAAGAAACACTGAAGCTTTCTTT
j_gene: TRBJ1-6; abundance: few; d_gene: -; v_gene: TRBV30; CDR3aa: CAWSGRSNSPLHF; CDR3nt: TGTGCCTGGAGTGGGAGGAGTAATTCACCCCTCCACTTT
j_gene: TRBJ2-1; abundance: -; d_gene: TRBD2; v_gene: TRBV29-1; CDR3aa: CSAKTSDPYNEQFF; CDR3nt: TGCAGCGCTAAAACTAGCGACCCCTACAATGAGCAGTTCTTC
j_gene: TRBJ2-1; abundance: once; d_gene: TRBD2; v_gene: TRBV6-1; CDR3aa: CASRLAGGFEQFF; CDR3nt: TGTGCCAGCAGACTAGCGGGAGGGTTTGAGCAGTTCTTC
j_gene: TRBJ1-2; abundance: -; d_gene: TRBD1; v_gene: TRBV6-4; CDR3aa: CASSVSGTGAFHGYTF; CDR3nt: TGTGCCAGCAGTGTTTCTGGGACAGGGGCATTTCATGGCTACACCTTC
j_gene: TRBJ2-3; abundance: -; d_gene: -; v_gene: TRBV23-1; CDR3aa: CASSQFVTGESTDTQYF; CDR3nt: TGCGCCAGCAGTCAATTTGTTACGGGGGAGAGCACAGATACGCAGTATTTT
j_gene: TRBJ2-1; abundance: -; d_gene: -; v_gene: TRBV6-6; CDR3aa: CASARNEQFF; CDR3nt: TGTGCCAGCGCCCGGAATGAGCAGTTCTTC
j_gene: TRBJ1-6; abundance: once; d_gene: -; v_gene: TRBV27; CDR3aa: CASSLYRQGGTPLHF; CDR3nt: TGTGCCAGCAGTTTATATCGTCAGGGTGGTACACCCCTCCACTTT
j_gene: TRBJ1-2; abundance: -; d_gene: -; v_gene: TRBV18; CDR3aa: CASSPGGNYGYTF; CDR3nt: TGTGCCAGCTCACCTGGCGGTAACTATGGCTACACCTTC
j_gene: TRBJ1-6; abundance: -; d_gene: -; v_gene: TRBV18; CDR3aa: CASSLGPVANSPLHF; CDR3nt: TGTGCCAGCTCACTGGGGCCAGTCGCTAATTCACCCCTCCACTTT
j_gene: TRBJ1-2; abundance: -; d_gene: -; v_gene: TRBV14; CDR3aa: CASSHADGTNYGYTF; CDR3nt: TGTGCCAGCAGCCACGCCGACGGGACTAACTATGGCTACACCTTC
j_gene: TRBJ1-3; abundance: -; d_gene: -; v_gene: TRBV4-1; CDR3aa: CASSQLSSGNTIYF; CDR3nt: TGCGCCAGCAGCCAGCTGAGCTCTGGAAACACCATATATTTT
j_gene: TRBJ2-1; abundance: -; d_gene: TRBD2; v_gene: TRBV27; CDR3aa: CASSLAGGPKGYNEQFF; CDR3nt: TGTGCCAGCAGTTTAGCGGGAGGGCCTAAAGGTTACAATGAGCAGTTCTTC
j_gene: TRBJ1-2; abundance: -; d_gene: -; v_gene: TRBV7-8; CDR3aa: CASSFQRSPGDGYTF; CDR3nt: TGTGCCAGCAGCTTCCAAAGGTCCCCAGGGGACGGCTACACCTTC
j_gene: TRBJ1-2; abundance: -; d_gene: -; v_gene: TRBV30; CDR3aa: CAWAPEGSGNYGYTF; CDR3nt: TGTGCCTGGGCTCCAGAAGGGTCGGGGAACTATGGCTACACCTTC
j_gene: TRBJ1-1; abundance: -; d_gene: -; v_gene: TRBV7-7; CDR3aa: CATNPGTEAFF; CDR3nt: TGTGCCACCAATCCCGGGACTGAAGCTTTCTTT
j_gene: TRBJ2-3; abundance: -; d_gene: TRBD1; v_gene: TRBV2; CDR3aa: CASSRDRATDTQYF; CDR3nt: TGTGCCAGCAGCCGGGACAGGGCCACAGATACGCAGTATTTT
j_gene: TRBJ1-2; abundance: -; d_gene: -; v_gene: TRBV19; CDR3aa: CASSAGQLAVYGYTF; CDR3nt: TGTGCCAGTAGTGCAGGACAGTTGGCGGTATATGGCTACACCTTC
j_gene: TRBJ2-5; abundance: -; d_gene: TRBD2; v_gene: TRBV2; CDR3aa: CASDLGGTAQYF; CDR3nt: TGTGCCAGTGATTTGGGGGGGACGGCCCAGTACTTC
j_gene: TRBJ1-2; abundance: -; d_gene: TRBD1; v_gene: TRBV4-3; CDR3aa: CASSQDATGRYGYTF; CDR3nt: TGCGCCAGCAGCCAAGATGCGACAGGGAGATATGGCTACACCTTC